This T cell receptor (beta chain) emerged from a study of T cells in Graves' hyperthyroidism and ophthalmopathy. This CDR3 is 17 amino acids long. Germline lookup yields CDR1 LNHNV and CDR2 YYDKDF (reference sequence). After removal of 0 bases from V and 4 bases from J, the junction contained 10 bases not matched to a gene. TCR beta CDR3 sequences were amplified from RNA transcripts. With the HTBI primer set, the TCR CDR3 went through a first round of RT-PCR. TCRdb analysed the multiplex PCR reads with MiXCR anew, one entry per CDR3 protein. Of about 96,000 distinct CDR3 sequences in the sample, around 50% are singletons; the top ten hold roughly 26%. Hyperthyroidism of Graves' type that showed no ophthalmopathy progression within 18 months was stable. Uncontrolled infection, other autoimmune disease, pregnancy or lactation disqualified patients from enrolment. It was 8 to 10 ml of fresh peripheral blood that supplied the PBMCs.

This clonotype was seen at least ten times. The rearrangement links TRBV15 to TRBJ1-2, with 8 bases fitting TRBD1. The receptor was derived from a woman in her thirties or forties with Graves' hyperthyroidism. The sample comprised blood. CDR3 region: CATSRDPGTGGSYGYTF. Written as DNA, the CDR3 is TGTGCCACCAGCAGAGATCCCGGGACAGGAGGAAGCTATGGCTACACCTTC.